Each of the 32 T cell receptor beta chains below was sequenced from the same sample in a study of shared clonotypes between healthy human individuals. TCRdb's copy holds only in-frame clones and misses some; the assay was immunoSEQ multiplex PCR. In the table there are some 530,000 clones, almost 80% of which are singletons. The sample was PBMCs. These receptors were obtained from a woman in her thirties or forties in good health. Some clones in this sample may be carry-over from other donors' samples.

The chain uses TRBV2 and TRBJ1-2, with TRBD1 identical over 10 bases. The CDR3 is made up of 15 amino acids. Germline CDR1 reads SNHLY; CDR2 reads FYNNEI. Unmatched junction bases numbered 9, after V lost 6 bases and J lost 5 bases. The CDR3 coding sequence is TGTGCCAGCAGCAAAGGAAGGACAGGGGGATATGGCTACACCTTC. Encoded protein: CASSKGRTGGYGYTF.

V and J are TRBV30 and TRBJ1-5; D is perhaps TRBD1 (5 bases). The germline V gene has CDR1 GTSNPN and CDR2 SVGIG (reference sequence). The CDR3 sequence is 13 residues long. V lost 1 base, J lost 5 bases, and 9 bases lay in between. CDR3 amino acids: CAWSGSGDQPQHF. Here the CDR3 DNA reads TGTGCCTGGAGTGGGTCGGGGGATCAGCCCCAGCATTTT.

The chain uses TRBV7-2 and TRBJ1-3, with D possibly TRBD1 on 6 matching bases. Deletions cut 5 bases from V and 0 bases from J, with 14 bases between. This CDR3 has 16 residues. Germline assignment: CDR1 SGHTA and CDR2 FQGNSA. CDR3 loop: CASSIPGAVSGNTIYF. Here the CDR3 DNA reads TGTGCCAGCAGCATACCAGGGGCCGTCTCTGGAAACACCATATATTTT.

The CDR3 reads CASSAAADSYEQYF. The CDR3 DNA reads as TGTGCCAGCTCAGCAGCCGCCGATTCCTACGAGCAGTACTTC. V gene TRBV18 combines with J gene TRBJ2-7; D remains ambiguous. This CDR3 is 14 amino acids long. V lost 5 bases, J lost 1 base, and 12 bases lay in between. The V gene's germline CDR1 is KGHSH and CDR2 LQKENI.

The chain is built from TRBV25-1 and TRBJ2-3; no clear D. Trimming took off 2 bases at V and 4 bases at J, with 19 bases between the two ends. CDR3 length: 17 residues. Germline V lookup: CDR1 MGHDK, CDR2 SYGVNS. The CDR3 nucleotides read TGTGCCAGCAGTGAAAGGAGTGACTCAAGAGGCGCAGATACGCAGTATTTT. Amino acids: CASSERSDSRGADTQYF.

Concerning this clone: At the DNA level, this CDR3 is encoded by other sequences in the same sample as well. The CDR3 DNA reads as TGTGCCAGCAGTGGGACAGGGGGTCAGCCCCAGCATTTT. As protein: CASSGTGGQPQHF. The chain carries TRBV27 and TRBJ1-5, with 11 positions matching TRBD1. This CDR3 is 13 amino acids long. J was trimmed by 6 bases and V by 5 bases; bases with no gene match: 0. Germline loops: CDR1 MNHEY, CDR2 SMNVEV (reference sequence).

The chain joins TRBV4-2 to TRBJ1-4; D is possibly TRBD1 (5 bases). Trimming removed 0 bases at V and 8 bases at J, with 19 bases between. The CDR3 contains 17 residues. The germline V gene encodes CDR1 LGHNA and CDR2 YNFKEQ. The CDR3 DNA is TGTGCCAGCAGCCAAGATAGTATGCGGGGGGGTGACGAAAAACTGTTTTTT. Translated: CASSQDSMRGGDEKLFF.

A remark on this clone: A far larger clone is off by one base, so a read error is likely. V gene TRBV4-2 combines with J gene TRBJ2-7; D possibly corresponds to TRBD1 (5 bases). Germline V lookup: CDR1 LGHNA, CDR2 YNFKEQ. Trimming left V 3 bases short and J 3 bases short, with 15 bases between. CDR3 length equals 15 residues. DNA of the CDR3: TGTGCCAGCAGCCACAACGTTGAGACAGTCTACGAGCAGTACTTC. Protein sequence: CASSHNVETVYEQYF.

The chain has TRBV2 and TRBJ2-1; a weak D match, TRBD1 (6 bases). Germline loops: CDR1 SNHLY, CDR2 FYNNEI. Trimming shortened V by 0 bases and J by 3 bases, and 12 bases separated the two germline ends. The CDR3 spans 16 residues. The CDR3 protein is CASSEAGRGYYNEQFF. The CDR3 nucleotides read TGTGCCAGCAGTGAAGCAGGCAGGGGTTACTACAATGAGCAGTTCTTC.

Of note for this clone: A far bigger clonotype differs at one base, so this is likely a read error. This chain links TRBV30 with TRBJ2-5; perhaps TRBD1 as D (6 bases). This CDR3 is 14 amino acids long. V was clipped by 4 bases and J by 2 bases, with 14 bases between them. Germline V lookup: CDR1 GTSNPN, CDR2 SVGIG (reference sequence). CDR3: CAWNRQVRQETQYF. DNA of the CDR3: TGTGCCTGGAACCGACAGGTTCGACAAGAGACCCAGTACTTC. Combining the CDR3 with reference TRBV30 and TRBJ2-5 gives the whole variable domain SQTIHQWPATLVQPVGSPLSLECTVEGTSNPNLYWYRQAAGRGLQLLFYSVGIGQISSEVPQNLSASRPQDRQFILSSKKLLLSDSGFYLCAWNRQVRQETQYFGPGTRLLVL.

The chain joins TRBV29-1 to TRBJ2-1; possible D gene TRBD2, 5 bases. In germline, CDR1 is SQVTM, CDR2 ANQGSEA. The CDR3 runs to 13 residues. V lost 4 bases and J 4 bases, leaving 11 bases between the germline ends. The CDR3 sequence is CSVAASRYNEQFF. CDR3 nucleotides: TGCAGCGTTGCGGCTAGCAGATACAATGAGCAGTTCTTC.

This rearrangement joins TRBV7-9 to TRBJ2-1; D is uncertain. The CDR3 spans 15 residues. CDR1 is SEHNR and CDR2 is FQNEAQ in the germline V gene (reference sequence). Trimming took 3 bases from V and 5 from J, leaving 14 bases between them. CDR3 sequence: CASSLKGSENNEQFF. The CDR3 coding sequence is TGTGCCAGCAGCTTGAAAGGGTCAGAAAACAATGAGCAGTTCTTC.

This clone was seen a handful of times. This chain joins TRBV7-8 and TRBJ2-1, with TRBD2 matching over 11 bases. CDR3 length: 15 residues. The V and J ends lost 5 bases and 7 bases, in that order; junction bases with no gene match: 7. The V gene's germline CDR1 is SGHVS and CDR2 FQNEAQ. CDR3 residues: CASSNHLAGGNEQFF. The CDR3 nucleotides are TGTGCCAGCAGCAACCACTTAGCGGGAGGGAATGAGCAGTTCTTC.

The chain uses TRBV10-3 and TRBJ2-5; TRBD1 might be the D (5 bases). Germline CDR1 reads ENHRY; CDR2 reads SYGVKD. V shed 6 bases and J shed 2 bases, with 16 bases lying between them. This CDR3 is 15 amino acids long. Written as DNA, the CDR3 is TGTGCCATCAGCCCGTCAGGGATAGGGCAAGAGACCCAGTACTTC. It encodes CAISPSGIGQETQYF.

On this clone: Germline is not matched at one junction end, which may reflect a read error. This chain connects TRBV5-1 to TRBJ2-1, with 7 bases that match TRBD1. Per the germline V gene, CDR1 is SGHRS and CDR2 is YFSETQ. There are 17 residues in the CDR3. The CDR3 here is CASSLALGDRENNKQFF. The CDR3, as DNA: TGCGCCAGCAGCTTGGCCCTAGGAGACAGGGAGAACAATAAGCAGTTCTTC.

For the CDR3, the DNA is TGTGCCAGCAGTGACGATGGGTCCGGGGCCAACGTCCTGACTTTC. It yields the protein CASSDDGSGANVLTF. V and J are TRBV6-4 and TRBJ2-6; D not certain. The length of the CDR3 is 15 residues. Trimming cost V 2 bases and J 4 bases, with 9 bases left between them. Germline V gives CDR1 MRHNA, CDR2 SNTAGT.

The genes are TRBV2 and TRBJ1-5; D gene ambiguous. The CDR3 runs to 16 residues. Germline-derived CDR1 and CDR2 are SNHLY and FYNNEI. The V and J ends lost 7 bases and 4 bases respectively, with 20 bases between them. CDR3: CASTERVTPSNQPQHF. CDR3 nucleotides: TGTGCCAGCACTGAGAGAGTGACACCCTCTAATCAGCCCCAGCATTTT.

This clone has a single count. The CDR3, as DNA: TGTGCCAGCATGGCAATCGAGAGCTCCTACAATGAGCAGTTCTTC. It codes for CASMAIESSYNEQFF. This chain uses TRBV7-9 with TRBJ2-1; D is uncertain. Germline loops: CDR1 SEHNR, CDR2 FQNEAQ (reference sequence). V was pared by 7 bases and J by 0 bases, with 13 bases between. The CDR3 extends over 15 amino acids.

This chain joins TRBV27 and TRBJ2-3; D possibly corresponds to TRBD2 (6 bases). CDR3 size: 11 residues. Between the trimmed V and J ends, which lost 2 bases and 11 bases, there was a span of 8 bases. Per the germline V gene, CDR1 is MNHEY and CDR2 is SMNVEV (reference sequence). The CDR3 DNA follows: TGTGCCAGCAGTTTAGGGGGGAGGCAGTATTTT. Its protein is CASSLGGRQYF.

V is TRBV28 and J is TRBJ1-5; D unresolved. The V gene lost 5 bases and the J gene lost 4 bases, with 12 bases spanning the gap. The CDR3 runs 14 residues. The germline gives CDR1 MDHEN, CDR2 SYDVKM. CDR3 in DNA: TGTGCCAGCAGTGGGTCATCCCTAAATCAGCCCCAGCATTTT. This encodes CASSGSSLNQPQHF.

The chain recombines TRBV10-3 with TRBJ1-5; D is possibly TRBD1 (5 bases). CDR1 is ENHRY and CDR2 is SYGVKD in the germline V gene. This CDR3 region has 13 residues. V was clipped by 10 bases and J by 3 bases, with 13 bases between them. The CDR3 nucleotides read TGTGCCACCGTCAGGGAAACCAATCAGCCCCAGCATTTT. Encoded protein: CATVRETNQPQHF.

Notes on this clone: A junction boundary mismatches the germline segment, possibly from a read error. The V call is TRBV7-7, the J call TRBJ2-5; maybe TRBD1 (5 bases). Germline V lookup: CDR1 SSHAT, CDR2 FNYEAQ (reference sequence). The CDR3 is made up of 14 amino acids. CDR3 bases: TGTGCTAGCAGCCCCTCAGGGCTCGAAGAGACCCAGTACTTC. This translates into CASSPSGLEETQYF.

The V and J genes are TRBV6-1 and TRBJ2-5, with TRBD2 matching over 14 bases. Germline assignment: CDR1 MNHNS and CDR2 SASEGT. Trimming cost V 4 bases and J 5 bases; bases outside gene matches: 3. The CDR3 has 15 residues. This CDR3 reads CASSVGLAGVETQYF. The CDR3 nucleotides read TGTGCCAGCAGTGTGGGACTAGCGGGAGTTGAGACCCAGTACTTC.

This clone was observed at least ten times. V usage is TRBV9 and J usage is TRBJ1-5; possible D gene TRBD1, 5 bases. The germline V and J ends were trimmed by 4 bases and 8 bases, with 16 bases remaining between them. Germline CDR1 and CDR2: SGDLS and YYNGEE. This CDR3 spans 14 amino acids. Written as DNA, the CDR3 is TGTGCCAGCAGCCCCGGGGGGGGGTCGGAGCCCCAGCATTTT. Protein product: CASSPGGGSEPQHF. Variable domain in full (rest from reference TRBV9 and TRBJ1-5): DSGVTQTPKHLITATGQRVTLRCSPRSGDLSVYWYQQSLDQGLQFLIQYYNGEERAKGNILERFSAQQFPDLHSELNLSSLELGDSALYFCASSPGGGSEPQHFGDGTRLSIL.

In its sample, this clone was seen a few times. This chain's CDR3 is CSARDQYEQYF. CDR3 nucleotide sequence: TGCAGTGCTAGAGATCAGTACGAGCAGTACTTC. V usage is TRBV20-1 and J usage is TRBJ2-7; no reliable D call. The CDR3 loop spans 11 amino acids. With 0 bases removed from V and 4 bases from J, the gap between germline ends came to 4 bases. Germline-derived CDR1 and CDR2 are DFQATT and SNEGSKA (reference sequence).

This clone was seen a handful of times. Other DNA sequences in this specimen translate into the identical CDR3. The rearrangement uses TRBV18 and TRBJ1-1; 7 nucleotides agree with TRBD1. J lost 3 bases, V lost 6 bases, and 7 bases had no gene match. The germline gives CDR1 KGHSH, CDR2 LQKENI. The length of the CDR3 is 14 residues. The CDR3 spells CASSQGDVDTEAFF. The CDR3 bases are TGTGCCAGCTCCCAGGGGGACGTCGACACTGAAGCTTTCTTT.

This chain uses TRBV11-2 with TRBJ2-5; maybe TRBD1 (6 bases). The CDR3 runs to 16 residues. CDR1 is SGHAT, CDR2 FQNNGV, per germline. V was cut by 1 base and J by 5 bases, with 17 bases left in between. This CDR3 is CASSLGIAGEWETQYF. CDR3 DNA sequence: TGTGCCAGCAGCTTAGGCATCGCAGGGGAGTGGGAGACCCAGTACTTC. Supplemented by reference TRBV11-2 and TRBJ2-5, the full variable domain reads EAGVAQSPRYKIIEKRQSVAFWCNPISGHATLYWYQQILGQGPKLLIQFQNNGVVDDSQLPKDRFSAERLKGVDSTLKIQPAKLEDSAVYLCASSLGIAGEWETQYFGPGTRLLVL.

A single count supports this clone. This chain joins TRBV5-8 and TRBJ1-1; possibly TRBD1 for D (5 bases). V was clipped by 4 bases and J by 0 bases, with 10 bases between them. The CDR3 covers 14 residues. Germline assignment: CDR1 SGHTS and CDR2 YDEGEE. The DNA for the CDR3 is TGTGCCAGCAGCCTCGGGACGGTGAACACTGAAGCTTTCTTT. Protein: CASSLGTVNTEAFF.

The chain uses TRBV19 and TRBJ2-1; 7 nucleotides align to TRBD1. The germline V gene encodes CDR1 LNHDA and CDR2 SQIVND (reference sequence). V lost 6 bases and J lost 7; bases outside the gene matches: 9. The CDR3 runs to 14 residues. CDR3 in amino acids: CASSYHGTDNEQFF. The CDR3 DNA follows: TGTGCCAGTAGCTACCACGGGACAGATAATGAGCAGTTCTTC. Full variable domain (rest looked up from reference TRBV19 and TRBJ2-1): DGGITQSPKYLFRKEGQNVTLSCEQNLNHDAMYWYRQDPGQGLRLIYYSQIVNDFQKGDIAEGYSVSREKKESFPLTVTSAQKNPTAFYLCASSYHGTDNEQFFGPGTRLTVL.

The gene calls are TRBV7-6 and TRBJ2-2, with D perhaps assigned TRBD1 or TRBD2 (5 bases each). CDR3 length: 14 amino acids. The germline CDR1 and CDR2 sequences are SGHVS and FNYEAQ. V lost 5 bases and J 4 bases, leaving 11 bases between the germline ends. The CDR3 loop is CASSPRDGTGELFF. The CDR3 nucleotides read TGTGCCAGCAGCCCTCGGGACGGCACCGGGGAGCTGTTTTTT.

The rearrangement joins TRBV20-1 to TRBJ1-2; no clear D gene. CDR1 and CDR2 from the germline V gene are DFQATT and SNEGSKA (reference sequence). This CDR3 is 11 amino acids long. V gave up 1 base and J gave up 8 bases, with 8 bases separating them. The CDR3 sequence is CSARGGGGYTF. CDR3 DNA: TGCAGTGCTAGAGGGGGAGGGGGCTACACCTTC.

The chain carries TRBV7-2 and TRBJ1-2; D gene ambiguous. V lost 1 base and J lost 0, with 6 bases in between. This CDR3 has 14 residues. Per germline, CDR1 SGHTA and CDR2 FQGNSA. CDR3 sequence reads: CASSLDPTNYGYTF. CDR3 DNA sequence: TGTGCCAGCAGCTTAGATCCAACTAACTATGGCTACACCTTC.